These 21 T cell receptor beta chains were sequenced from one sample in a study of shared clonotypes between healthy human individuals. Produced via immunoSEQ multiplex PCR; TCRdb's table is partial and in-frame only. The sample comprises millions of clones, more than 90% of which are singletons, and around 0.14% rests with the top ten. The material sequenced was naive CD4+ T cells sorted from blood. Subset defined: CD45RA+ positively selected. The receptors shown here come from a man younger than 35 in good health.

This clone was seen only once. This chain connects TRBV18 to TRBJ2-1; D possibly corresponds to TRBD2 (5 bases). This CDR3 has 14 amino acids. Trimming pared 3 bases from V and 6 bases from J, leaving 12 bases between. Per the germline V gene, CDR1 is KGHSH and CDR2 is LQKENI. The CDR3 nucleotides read TGTGCCAGCTCACCCTTGAGGGATCCCAATGAGCAGTTCTTC. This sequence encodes CASSPLRDPNEQFF. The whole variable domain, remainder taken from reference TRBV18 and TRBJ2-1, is NAGVMQNPRHLVRRRGQEARLRCSPMKGHSHVYWYRQLPEEGLKFMVYLQKENIIDESGMPKERFSAEFPKEGPSILRIQQVVRGDSAAYFCASSPLRDPNEQFFGPGTRLTVL.

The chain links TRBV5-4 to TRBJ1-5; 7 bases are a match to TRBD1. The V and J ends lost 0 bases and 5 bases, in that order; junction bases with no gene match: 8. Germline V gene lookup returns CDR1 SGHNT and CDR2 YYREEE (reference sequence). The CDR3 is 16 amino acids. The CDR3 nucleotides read TGTGCCAGCAGCTTGGGAGGAGGGGGCCCGGATCAGCCCCAGCATTTT. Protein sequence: CASSLGGGGPDQPQHF.

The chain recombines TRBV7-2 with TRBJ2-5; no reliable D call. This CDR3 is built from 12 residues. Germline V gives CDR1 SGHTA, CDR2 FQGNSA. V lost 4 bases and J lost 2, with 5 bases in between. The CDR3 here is CASSYLQETQYF. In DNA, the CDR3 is TGTGCCAGCAGCTATCTTCAAGAGACCCAGTACTTC.

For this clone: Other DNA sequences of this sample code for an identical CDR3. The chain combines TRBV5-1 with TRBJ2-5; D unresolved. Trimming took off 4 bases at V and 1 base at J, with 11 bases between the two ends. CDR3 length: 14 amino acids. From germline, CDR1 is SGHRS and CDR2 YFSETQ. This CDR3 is CASSPGGSQETQYF. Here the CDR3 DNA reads TGCGCCAGCAGCCCCGGTGGTTCCCAAGAGACCCAGTACTTC.

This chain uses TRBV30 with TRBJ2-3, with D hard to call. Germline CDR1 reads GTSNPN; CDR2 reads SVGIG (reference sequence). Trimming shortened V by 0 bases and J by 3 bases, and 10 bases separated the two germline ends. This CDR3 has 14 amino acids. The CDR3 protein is CAWSVLLGTDTQYF. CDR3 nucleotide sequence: TGTGCCTGGAGTGTACTTTTAGGGACAGATACGCAGTATTTT.

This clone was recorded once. The CDR3 spells CASSPGAENQPQHF. CDR3 bases: TGCGCCAGCAGCCCGGGGGCGGAGAATCAGCCCCAGCATTTT. J is TRBJ1-5 and V is TRBV5-1, with D possibly matching TRBD1 (6 bases). The V gene lost 4 bases and the J gene lost 4 bases, with 12 bases spanning the gap. This CDR3 contains 14 residues. Germline-derived CDR1 and CDR2 are SGHRS and YFSETQ.

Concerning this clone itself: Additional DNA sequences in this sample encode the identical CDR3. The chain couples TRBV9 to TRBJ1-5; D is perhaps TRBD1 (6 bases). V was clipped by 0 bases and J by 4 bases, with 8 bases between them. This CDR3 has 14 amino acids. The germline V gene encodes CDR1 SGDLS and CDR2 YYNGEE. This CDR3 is CASSVGQGNQPQHF. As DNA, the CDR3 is TGTGCCAGCAGCGTAGGTCAGGGGAATCAGCCCCAGCATTTT.

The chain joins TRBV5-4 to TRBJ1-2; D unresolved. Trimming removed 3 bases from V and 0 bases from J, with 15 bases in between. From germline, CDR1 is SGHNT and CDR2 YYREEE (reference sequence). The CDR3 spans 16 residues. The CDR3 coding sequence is TGTGCCAGCAGCTCCTACGCGACATCTCCTAACTATGGCTACACCTTC. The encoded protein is CASSSYATSPNYGYTF.

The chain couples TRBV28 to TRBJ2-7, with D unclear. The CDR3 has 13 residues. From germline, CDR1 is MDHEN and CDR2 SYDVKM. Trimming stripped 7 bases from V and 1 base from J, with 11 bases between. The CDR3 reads CASIGRPSYEQYF. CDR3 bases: TGTGCCAGCATCGGCAGGCCGTCCTACGAGCAGTACTTC. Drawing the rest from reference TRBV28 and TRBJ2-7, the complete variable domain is DVKVTQSSRYLVKRTGEKVFLECVQDMDHENMFWYRQDPGLGLRLIYFSYDVKMKEKGDIPEGYSVSREKKERFSLILESASTNQTSMYLCASIGRPSYEQYFGPGTRLTVT.

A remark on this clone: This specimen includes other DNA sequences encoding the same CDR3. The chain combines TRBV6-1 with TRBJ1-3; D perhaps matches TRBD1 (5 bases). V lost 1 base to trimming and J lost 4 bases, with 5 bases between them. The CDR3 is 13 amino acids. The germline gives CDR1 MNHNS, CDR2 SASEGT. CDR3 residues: CASSEGTGNTIYF. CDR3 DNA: TGTGCCAGCAGTGAAGGGACAGGAAACACCATATATTTT.

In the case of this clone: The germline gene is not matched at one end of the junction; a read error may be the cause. The CDR3 nucleotides read TGTGCTAGCAGCTTAGACAGGGGCCACGAGCAGTTCTTC. Residues: CASSLDRGHEQFF. The chain couples TRBV7-7 to TRBJ2-1; 8 positions agree with TRBD1. CDR1 and CDR2 from the germline V gene are SSHAT and FNYEAQ (reference sequence). This CDR3 is built from 13 residues.

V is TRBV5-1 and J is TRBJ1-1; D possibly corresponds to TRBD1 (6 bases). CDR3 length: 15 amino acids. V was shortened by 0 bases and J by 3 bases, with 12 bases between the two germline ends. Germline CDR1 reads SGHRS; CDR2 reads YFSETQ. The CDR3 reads CASSLEGQLYTEAFF. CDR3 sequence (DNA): TGCGCCAGCAGCTTGGAGGGACAACTTTACACTGAAGCTTTCTTT.

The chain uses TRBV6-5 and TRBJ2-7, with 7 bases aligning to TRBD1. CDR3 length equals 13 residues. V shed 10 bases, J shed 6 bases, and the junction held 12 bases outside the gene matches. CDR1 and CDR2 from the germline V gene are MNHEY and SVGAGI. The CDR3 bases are TGTGCCACCTATAACAGGGGAAGTTCCGAGCAGTACTTC. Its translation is CATYNRGSSEQYF.

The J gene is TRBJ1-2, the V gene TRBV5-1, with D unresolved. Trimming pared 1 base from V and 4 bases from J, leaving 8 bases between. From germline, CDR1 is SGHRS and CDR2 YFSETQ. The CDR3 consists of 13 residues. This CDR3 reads CASSLQPFYGYTF. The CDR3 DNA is TGCGCCAGCAGCTTGCAGCCCTTCTATGGCTACACCTTC.

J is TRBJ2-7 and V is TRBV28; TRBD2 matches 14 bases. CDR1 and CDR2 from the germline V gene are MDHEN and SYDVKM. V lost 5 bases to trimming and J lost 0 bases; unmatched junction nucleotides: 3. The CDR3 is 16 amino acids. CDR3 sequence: CASSRTSGGSSYEQYF. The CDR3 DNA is TGTGCCAGCAGTAGGACTAGCGGGGGGAGCTCCTACGAGCAGTACTTC.

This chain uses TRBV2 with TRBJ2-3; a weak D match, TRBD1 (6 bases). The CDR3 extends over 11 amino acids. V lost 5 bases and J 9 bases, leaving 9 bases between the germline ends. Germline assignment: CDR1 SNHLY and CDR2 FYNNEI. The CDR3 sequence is CASSSRGTQYF. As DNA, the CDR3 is TGTGCCAGCAGTTCGAGGGGGACGCAGTATTTT.

For the CDR3, the DNA is TGTGCCAGCAGTTACGGACCGCCGGGGGGCTACACCTTC. Translation: CASSYGPPGGYTF. The chain has TRBV6-5 and TRBJ1-2; D unclear. CDR3 size: 13 residues. With 2 bases removed from V and 8 bases from J, the gap between germline ends came to 12 bases. From germline, CDR1 is MNHEY and CDR2 SVGAGI.

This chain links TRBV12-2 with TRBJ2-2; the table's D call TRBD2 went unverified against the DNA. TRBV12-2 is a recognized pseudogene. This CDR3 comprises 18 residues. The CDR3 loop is CASRLARLAGGGTGELFF. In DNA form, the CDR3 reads TGTGCAAGTCGCTTAGCCAGACTAGCGGGAGGAGGAACCGGGGAGCTGTTTTTT.

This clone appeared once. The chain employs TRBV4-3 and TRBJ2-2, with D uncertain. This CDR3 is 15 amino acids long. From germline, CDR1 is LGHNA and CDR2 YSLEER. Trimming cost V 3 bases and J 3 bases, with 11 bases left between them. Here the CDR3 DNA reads TGCGCCAGCAGCCACGAATCATATTACACCGGGGAGCTGTTTTTT. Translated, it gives CASSHESYYTGELFF.

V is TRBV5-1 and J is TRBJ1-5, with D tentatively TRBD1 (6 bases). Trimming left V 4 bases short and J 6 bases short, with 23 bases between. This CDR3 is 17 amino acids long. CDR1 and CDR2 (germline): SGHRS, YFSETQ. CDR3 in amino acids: CASSPVGGGEFGQPQHF. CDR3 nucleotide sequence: TGCGCCAGCAGCCCTGTCGGAGGGGGTGAGTTTGGTCAGCCCCAGCATTTT.

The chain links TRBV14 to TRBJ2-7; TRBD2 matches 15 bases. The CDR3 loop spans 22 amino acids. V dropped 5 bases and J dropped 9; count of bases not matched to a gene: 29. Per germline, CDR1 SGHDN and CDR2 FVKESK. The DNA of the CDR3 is TGTGCCAGCAGCGGGGCTCGTGAACCGGGACTAGCGGGAGGCCTACTAACTCCAAGGCAGTACTTC. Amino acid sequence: CASSGAREPGLAGGLLTPRQYF.